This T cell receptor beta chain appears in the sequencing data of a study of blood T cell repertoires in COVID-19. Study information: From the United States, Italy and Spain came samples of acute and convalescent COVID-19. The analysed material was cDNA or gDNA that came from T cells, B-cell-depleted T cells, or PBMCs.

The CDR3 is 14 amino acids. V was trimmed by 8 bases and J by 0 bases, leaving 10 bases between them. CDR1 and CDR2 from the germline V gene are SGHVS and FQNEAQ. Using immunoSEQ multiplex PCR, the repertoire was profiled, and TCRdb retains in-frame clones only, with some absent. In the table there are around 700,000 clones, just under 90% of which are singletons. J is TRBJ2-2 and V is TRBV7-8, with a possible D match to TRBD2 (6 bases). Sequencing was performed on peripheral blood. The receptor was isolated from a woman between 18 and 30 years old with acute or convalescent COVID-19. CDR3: CASVGGPNTGELFF. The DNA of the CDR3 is TGTGCCAGCGTCGGGGGTCCGAACACCGGGGAGCTGTTTTTT.